This T cell receptor (beta chain) emerged from a study of response to subunit inactivated influenza vaccine. As for this clonotype: A much more abundant neighbour one base away suggests this may be a read error.

One entry per CDR3 protein results from TCRdb running MiXCR on the RT-PCR reads. The sample yields about 780,000 distinct CDR3 sequences, around a sixth seen once. From germline, CDR1 is DFQATT and CDR2 SNEGSKA (reference sequence). The CDR3 runs 11 residues. The source of this sequence is a man aged 50-59 years who received an inactivated influenza vaccine. The genes are TRBV20-1 and TRBJ2-1, with D uncertain. The sequencing used PBMCs from blood, collected 5 days after vaccination. The CDR3 protein is CSAISYNEQLF. CDR3 DNA: TGCAGTGCCATATCATACAATGAGCAGCTCTTC.